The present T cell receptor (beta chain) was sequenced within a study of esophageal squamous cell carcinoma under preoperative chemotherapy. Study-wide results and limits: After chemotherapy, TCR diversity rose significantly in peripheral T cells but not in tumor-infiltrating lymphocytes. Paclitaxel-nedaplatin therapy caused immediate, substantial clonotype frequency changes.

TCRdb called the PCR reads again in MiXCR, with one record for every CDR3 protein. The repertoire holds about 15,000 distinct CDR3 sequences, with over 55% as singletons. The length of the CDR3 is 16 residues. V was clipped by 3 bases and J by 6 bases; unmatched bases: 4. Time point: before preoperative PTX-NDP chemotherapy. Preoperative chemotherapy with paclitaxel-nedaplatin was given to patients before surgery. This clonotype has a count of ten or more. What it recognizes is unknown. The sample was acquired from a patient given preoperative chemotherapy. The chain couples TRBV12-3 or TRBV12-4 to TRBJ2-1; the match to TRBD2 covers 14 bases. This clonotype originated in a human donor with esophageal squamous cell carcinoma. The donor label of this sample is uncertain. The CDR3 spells CASSLQTSGGGNEQFF. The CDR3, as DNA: TGTGCCAGCAGTTTGCAGACTAGCGGGGGGGGCAATGAGCAGTTCTTC.